One and the same sample provided the 32 T cell receptor beta chains below, sequenced in a study of blood T cell repertoires in COVID-19. Clones were sequenced by immunoSEQ multiplex PCR, and TCRdb holds only the in-frame ones, with some missing. The sample has 150,000 or so clones, approximately 83% seen once. Material: peripheral blood. The receptors were gathered from a woman at least 80 years old with acute or convalescent COVID-19.

This chain links TRBV3-1 (or the pseudogene TRBV3-2) with TRBJ1-1; D not certain. The germline gives CDR1 LGHDT, CDR2 YNNKEL (reference sequence). The CDR3 is 13 amino acids. V was clipped by 0 bases and J by 4 bases, with 6 bases between them. In nucleotides, the CDR3 is TGTGCCAGCAGCCAAGATGGGAGCACTGAAGCTTTCTTT. Translating gives CASSQDGSTEAFF.

There are a few counts of this clone. The genes are TRBV6-2 or TRBV6-3 and TRBJ1-1, with TRBD1 matching 7 bases. After removal of 4 bases from V and 1 base from J, the junction contained 9 bases not matched to a gene. This CDR3 region has 16 residues. In germline, CDR1 is MNHEY, CDR2 SVGEGT. DNA of the CDR3: TGTGCCAGCAGTTCCTATTTAGGGACAGCGAACACTGAAGCTTTCTTT. Encoded protein: CASSSYLGTANTEAFF.

The chain uses TRBV5-1 and TRBJ2-5, with D possibly TRBD1 on 6 matching bases. V shed 1 base and J shed 4 bases, with 8 bases lying between them. Germline V gene sequence: CDR1 SGHRS, CDR2 YFSETQ. The CDR3 has 13 amino acids. The CDR3 DNA sequence: TGCGCCAGCAGCTTGACAGGGCGAGAGACCCAGTACTTC. Its translation is CASSLTGRETQYF.

The gene calls are TRBV5-4 and TRBJ1-1, with 8 bases that match TRBD1. Germline assignment: CDR1 SGHNT and CDR2 YYREEE (reference sequence). Unmatched junction bases numbered 3, after V lost 2 bases and J lost 3 bases. The CDR3 is 14 residues long. The CDR3 sequence is CASSLEQGDTEAFF. CDR3 in DNA: TGTGCCAGCAGCTTAGAACAGGGGGACACTGAAGCTTTCTTT.

The chain has TRBV23-1 and TRBJ1-2, with TRBD1 identical over 10 bases. TRBV23-1 is identified as an open reading frame with a role that is uncertain. V lost 0 bases and J lost 8; bases outside the gene matches: 9. This CDR3 has 16 residues. This CDR3 reads CASSQSPHGQGEGYTF. CDR3 DNA: TGCGCCAGCAGTCAATCGCCCCATGGACAGGGGGAAGGCTACACCTTC.

The V call is TRBV19, the J call TRBJ2-7, with D perhaps TRBD1 (6 bases). The V end was cut by 2 bases, the J end by 0 bases, with 11 bases between. The CDR3 consists of 15 residues. Germline values: CDR1 LNHDA, CDR2 SQIVND (reference sequence). In DNA form, the CDR3 reads TGTGCCAGTAGTATACAGGACAGTTACTCCTACGAGCAGTACTTC. This encodes CASSIQDSYSYEQYF.

A single count supports this clone. V gene TRBV5-8 combines with J gene TRBJ1-2; perhaps TRBD1 as D (5 bases). Looked up from germline, CDR1 is SGHTS and CDR2 is YDEGEE. The CDR3 loop spans 17 amino acids. Trimming cost V 6 bases and J 4 bases, with 25 bases left between them. CDR3 in amino acids: CASTSAGRQRTSYGYTF. The CDR3 DNA sequence: TGTGCCAGCACCTCCGCCGGCCGACAGAGAACGTCCTATGGCTACACCTTC.

V is TRBV5-1 and J is TRBJ1-1; D unclear. Trimming took off 5 bases at V and 1 base at J, with 9 bases between the two ends. This CDR3 spans 13 amino acids. Looked up from germline, CDR1 is SGHRS and CDR2 is YFSETQ. The DNA of the CDR3 is TGCGCCAGCAGACTTGGTGGGAACACTGAAGCTTTCTTT. Amino acid sequence: CASRLGGNTEAFF.

V and J are TRBV6-5 and TRBJ1-2; 7 positions agree with TRBD1. Trimming took 7 bases from V and 0 from J; bases not matched to a gene: 5. This CDR3 region has 14 residues. Germline loops: CDR1 MNHEY, CDR2 SVGAGI. CDR3 loop: CASTRDSTNYGYTF. As DNA, the CDR3 is TGTGCCAGCACCCGGGACAGTACTAACTATGGCTACACCTTC.

The CDR3 reads CASTSDRAKLEAFF. In DNA form, the CDR3 reads TGTGCCAGCACTTCCGACAGGGCGAAGCTGGAAGCTTTCTTT. The rearrangement joins TRBV2 to TRBJ1-1, with 7 bases identical to TRBD1. From germline, CDR1 is SNHLY and CDR2 FYNNEI. The CDR3 loop spans 14 amino acids. The V segment lost 7 bases and the J segment 8 bases; nucleotides outside the gene matches: 13.

The rearrangement links TRBV5-1 to TRBJ1-2, with TRBD1 identical over 9 bases. CDR1 SGHRS and CDR2 YFSETQ come from the germline V gene. Trimming cost V 2 bases and J 3 bases; bases outside gene matches: 11. CDR3 size: 17 residues. CDR3 nucleotides: TGCGCCAGCAGCTTCGCCGAAGGAACAGGGGGCGACTATGGCTACACCTTC. Residues: CASSFAEGTGGDYGYTF.

The CDR3 region is CASSFGRFSYEQYF. The CDR3 DNA reads as TGTGCCAGCAGCTTTGGGAGATTCTCCTACGAGCAGTACTTC. The chain employs TRBV7-9 and TRBJ2-7; D is perhaps TRBD2 (5 bases). Trimming cost V 3 bases and J 0 bases, with 9 bases left between them. The CDR3 contains 14 residues. Germline V CDR1 and CDR2: SEHNR, FQNEAQ (reference sequence). The full variable domain, with the rest looked up from reference TRBV7-9 and TRBJ2-7, is DTGVSQNPRHKITKRGQNVTFRCDPISEHNRLYWYRQTLGQGPEFLTYFQNEAQLEKSRLLSDRFSAERPKGSFSTLEIQRTEQGDSAMYLCASSFGRFSYEQYFGPGTRLTVT.

This chain joins TRBV14 and TRBJ1-1; TRBD1 matches at 7 bases. The CDR3 is 14 amino acids. Germline V gene sequence: CDR1 SGHDN, CDR2 FVKESK. V trimming: 5 bases; J trimming: 4 bases; junction bases outside the gene matches: 7. The CDR3 here is CASSLLQGVTEAFF. The CDR3 coding sequence is TGTGCCAGCAGCTTATTGCAGGGGGTCACTGAAGCTTTCTTT.

The rearrangement links TRBV5-1 to TRBJ2-7, with a possible D match to TRBD1 (5 bases). This CDR3 is 12 amino acids long. Germline assignment: CDR1 SGHRS and CDR2 YFSETQ. V was shortened by 0 bases and J by 5 bases, with 6 bases between the two germline ends. The CDR3 DNA sequence: TGCGCCAGCAGCTTGGGGGGCCACGAGCAGTACTTC. As protein: CASSLGGHEQYF. Based on the CDR3 plus reference TRBV5-1 and TRBJ2-7, the full variable domain is KAGVTQTPRYLIKTRGQQVTLSCSPISGHRSVSWYQQTPGQGLQFLFEYFSETQRNKGNFPGRFSGRQFSNSRSEMNVSTLELGDSALYLCASSLGGHEQYFGPGTRLTVT.

Comment on this clone: This same CDR3 is encoded by further DNA sequences in the sample. The rearrangement links TRBV12-5 to TRBJ2-7, with 10 bases that match TRBD1. The germline V gene encodes CDR1 LGHNT and CDR2 FRNRAP. The CDR3 sequence is 14 residues long. Trimming took 6 bases from V and 2 from J; bases not matched to a gene: 4. CDR3 bases: TGTGCTAGTGGGCCGGGGACAGGGGCCTACGAGCAGTACTTC. This encodes CASGPGTGAYEQYF.

This clone was detected only once. The CDR3 is CASSERGLGNTEAFF. CDR3 bases: TGTGCCAGCAGTGAAAGGGGTCTAGGGAACACTGAAGCTTTCTTT. The chain combines TRBV6-1 with TRBJ1-1; a weak D match, TRBD1 (5 bases). Germline assignment: CDR1 MNHNS and CDR2 SASEGT. Trimming cost V 2 bases and J 1 base, with 11 bases left between them. This CDR3 spans 15 amino acids.

The rearrangement uses TRBV11-3 and TRBJ2-1; the match to TRBD2 covers 7 bases. Germline trimming cut 5 bases from V and 7 bases from J; bases unmatched to any gene: 11. Germline V gives CDR1 SGHNT, CDR2 YENEEA. The CDR3 runs 15 residues. Here the CDR3 DNA reads TGTGCCAGCAGCCCCGATAGACTAGCTTATAATGAGCAGTTCTTC. It translates to CASSPDRLAYNEQFF.

The sample holds one count of this clone. The V gene is TRBV3-1 (or the pseudogene TRBV3-2), the J gene TRBJ2-5, with a tentative D call TRBD1 (6 bases). V lost 4 bases, J lost 3 bases, and 15 bases lay in between. Germline V CDR1 and CDR2: LGHDT, YNNKEL (reference sequence). The CDR3 is made up of 15 amino acids. The chain's CDR3 is CASSLSRGGKETQYF. CDR3 sequence (DNA): TGTGCCAGCAGCCTCAGTCGAGGGGGTAAAGAGACCCAGTACTTC.

The rearrangement uses TRBV2 and TRBJ2-6; D might be TRBD2 (5 bases). The CDR3 covers 15 residues. Germline CDR1 is SNHLY and CDR2 is FYNNEI. Trimming left V 5 bases short and J 0 bases short, with 8 bases between. CDR3 sequence (DNA): TGTGCCAGCAGTCGGGGAGACTCTGGGGCCAACGTCCTGACTTTC. Translated: CASSRGDSGANVLTF.

V gene TRBV19 combines with J gene TRBJ2-5; perhaps TRBD1 as D (6 bases). Trimming took off 6 bases at V and 4 bases at J, with 21 bases between the two ends. CDR3 size: 16 residues. Germline assignment: CDR1 LNHDA and CDR2 SQIVND (reference sequence). CDR3 coding DNA: TGTGCCAGTAGCCGAACTACAGGGACGGTATCAGAGACCCAGTACTTC. Translating it yields CASSRTTGTVSETQYF.

CDR3 amino acids: CASRMGLAGGYNEQFF. Written as DNA, the CDR3 is TGTGCCAGTAGGATGGGACTAGCGGGGGGATACAATGAGCAGTTCTTC. The rearrangement links TRBV19 to TRBJ2-1, with 15 bases matching TRBD2. V gave up 6 bases and J gave up 4 bases; unmatched junction bases: 4. This CDR3 is 16 amino acids long. CDR1 is LNHDA, CDR2 SQIVND, per germline (reference sequence).

This clone was observed a few times. This rearrangement joins TRBV20-1 to TRBJ2-3; 11 positions agree with TRBD2. After removal of 3 bases from V and 6 bases from J, the junction contained 17 bases not matched to a gene. This CDR3 spans 18 amino acids. Germline V gene lookup returns CDR1 DFQATT and CDR2 SNEGSKA (reference sequence). Here the CDR3 reads CSASQRPTSGGMADTQYF. The DNA of the CDR3 is TGCAGTGCTAGTCAGCGGCCAACTAGCGGGGGAATGGCCGATACGCAGTATTTT.

This clone appeared a few times. The chain combines TRBV15 with TRBJ2-4; 8 bases map to TRBD2. The CDR3 runs to 16 residues. V was clipped by 1 base and J by 4 bases; unmatched bases: 6. Germline CDR1 and CDR2: LNHNV and YYDKDF (reference sequence). The CDR3 bases are TGTGCCACCAGCAGAGGTGGTAGCGGGGAGAAAAACATTCAGTACTTC. Amino acids: CATSRGGSGEKNIQYF.

The V call is TRBV5-6, the J call TRBJ1-1; D is possibly TRBD1 (5 bases). CDR1 and CDR2 from the germline V gene are SGHDT and YYEEEE. Trimming cost V 4 bases and J 7 bases, with 23 bases left between them. The CDR3 sequence is 16 residues long. This chain's CDR3 is CASSTWGRDFKLEAFF. The CDR3 DNA is TGTGCCAGCAGCACTTGGGGCCGGGACTTCAAACTTGAAGCTTTCTTT.

The J gene is TRBJ1-1, the V gene TRBV5-6; no firm D call. Per the germline V gene, CDR1 is SGHDT and CDR2 is YYEEEE. V shed 3 bases and J shed 8 bases, with 11 bases lying between them. This CDR3 is 12 amino acids long. The CDR3 DNA reads as TGTGCCAGCAGCTCGCGAGGCTCCGAAGCTTTCTTT. Translation: CASSSRGSEAFF.

This clone was seen only once. The CDR3 protein is CASSKAGRVGTSSTDTQYF. The CDR3 nucleotides read TGTGCCAGCAGCAAAGCAGGGAGGGTCGGGACGTCTAGCACAGATACGCAGTATTTT. The chain employs TRBV21-1 and TRBJ2-3; the table assigns TRBD2, which was not confirmed against the DNA. TRBV21-1 is a pseudogene segment. The CDR3 totals 19 residues.

The CDR3 here is CASSYVQGASGNTIYF. DNA for the CDR3: TGTGCCAGCAGTTACGTCCAGGGGGCTTCTGGAAACACCATATATTTT. The chain recombines TRBV6-2 or TRBV6-3 with TRBJ1-3; 8 nucleotides align to TRBD1. The CDR3 loop spans 16 amino acids. Germline lookup yields CDR1 MNHEY and CDR2 SVGEGT. J lost 1 base, V lost 2 bases, and 4 bases had no gene match.

The rearrangement links TRBV5-6 to TRBJ1-5, with D perhaps TRBD1 (6 bases). Trimming cost V 0 bases and J 11 bases, with 9 bases left between them. Per germline, CDR1 SGHDT and CDR2 YYEEEE. The CDR3 is made up of 12 amino acids. The CDR3 DNA sequence: TGTGCCAGCAGCTTGGAGGGGGGGACCCAGCATTTT. It yields the protein CASSLEGGTQHF.

This chain links TRBV3-1 (or the pseudogene TRBV3-2) with TRBJ2-1, with 7 bases matching TRBD2. The germline V gene has CDR1 LGHDT and CDR2 YNNKEL (reference sequence). V dropped 0 bases and J dropped 4; count of bases not matched to a gene: 3. The CDR3 length is 15 residues. CDR3 in amino acids: CASSQEGGKYNEQFF. In nucleotides, the CDR3 is TGTGCCAGCAGCCAAGAGGGAGGGAAGTACAATGAGCAGTTCTTC.

The rearrangement joins TRBV7-3 to TRBJ1-2, with D perhaps TRBD1 (5 bases). The CDR3 consists of 13 residues. The V end was cut by 1 base, the J end by 8 bases, with 11 bases between. Germline CDR1 reads SGHTA; CDR2 reads FQGTGA. The CDR3, as DNA: TGTGCCAGCAGCTTAAATGAAGGGGTGGGCTACACCTTC. It is translated as CASSLNEGVGYTF.

V usage is TRBV29-1 and J usage is TRBJ1-2, with 8 bases that match TRBD1. J lost 7 bases, V lost 4 bases, and 5 bases had no gene match. Germline V gene lookup returns CDR1 SQVTM and CDR2 ANQGSEA. This CDR3 comprises 12 residues. The CDR3 loop reads CSVVTGAGGYTF. The CDR3 nucleotides read TGCAGCGTTGTGACAGGGGCTGGTGGCTACACCTTC.

This chain uses TRBV7-6 with TRBJ2-1, with 8 bases lining up with TRBD1. V lost 1 base and J lost 8; bases outside the gene matches: 19. The CDR3 runs 19 residues. The germline V gene encodes CDR1 SGHVS and CDR2 FNYEAQ. CDR3 sequence: CASSLGRWQGTGASDEQFF. The CDR3 DNA reads TGTGCCAGCAGCTTAGGAAGGTGGCAGGGGACAGGAGCATCAGATGAGCAGTTCTTC.